This T cell receptor (beta chain) was recorded in a study of T-cell memory formation after mild COVID-19 (dated by TCRdb to about 2021). In terms of the full investigation: Most TCR sequence clusters were specific to one of the two donors. T-cell clones expanding and contracting after mild COVID-19 in a couple of donors were tracked by longitudinal TCRalpha and TCRbeta repertoire sequencing. The cohort was made up of two young adult volunteers, one female and one male, who were previously healthy. Findings and caveats that apply to the study as a whole: From day 15 to 85, contracting clones showed balanced CD4/CD8 phenotypes, whereas a second wave of clones that expanded from day 15 to 37 leaned towards CD4+. SARS-CoV-2 specificity was not confirmed for the second-wave clones peaking on day 37. Only two mild cases were covered by the study, and larger cohorts that include severe cases with pre-infection samples were considered necessary. Some responding clones were detected in pre-infection memory, suggesting pre-existing cross-reactive memory T cells joined the SARS-CoV-2 response. Contracting CD4+ clones were found mainly in CM and EM memory subsets, while CD8+ clones were enriched in EMRA.

CDR1 and CDR2, looked up from the germline V gene, are KGHSH and LQKENI. The CDR3 measures 12 amino acids from cysteine to phenylalanine. This entry keeps only the CDR3 DNA: 36 bases, framed from base 1. V is shortened by 1 base, J by 6 bases, and the region joining them spans 5 bases. Note on this clonotype: The clone's antigen remains unknown. Within one base of it there is no much larger clone, and no base qualities were kept.

Sequenced using an Illumina NovaSeq 6000. TCRalpha and TCRbeta cDNA libraries were constructed by 5'RACE with constant-segment primers, with sample barcodes and unique molecular identifiers being introduced. Trizol reagent was used to extract RNA from every sample. Amplification of the libraries took two PCR steps, and the second step added a second sample barcode plus Illumina TruSeq adapters. Sequencing of the libraries was done on an Illumina NovaSeq, producing 2 x 150 bp paired-end reads. In the original analysis: Demultiplexing of reads and collapsing into UMI-guided consensus sequences were performed with migec v1.2.7. Using mixcr v2.1.11, UMI consensuses were aligned to TRA and TRB V and J templates and then assembled into clonotypes. A clonotype was counted as expanded or contracted only when both edgeR and NoisET called the clonotype significant, with the noise models trained on biological replicates. For edgeR calls, the thresholds were a false discovery rate-adjusted p below 0.01 and a log2 fold-change of 1. As an exploratory analysis of dynamics, max-normalized trajectories of the 1000 most abundant clonotypes were examined with PCA combined with hierarchical clustering. Each responding clone was given a CD4 or CD8 phenotype based on the CD4+ and CD8+ repertoires, which had been sequenced separately. TCRdb's own reprocessing of the public reads used fastp at Q25 and MiXCR and kept productive beta chains. Identical CDR3 protein sequences are pooled into one entry, listed with their most common genes and DNA. None of the V and J calls come from the authors' own analysis; TCRdb made them. Within this sample are 57,000 or so distinct CDR3 sequences, with 9% to 9.5% of them counted one time only. Clones ranked in the top ten supply 0.95% to 1.3% of the sample.

Ficoll-Paque density gradient centrifugation was the method used to isolate PBMCs. The chain joins TRBV18 to TRBJ2-3; no D gene is confidently identified. Material for sequencing was PBMCs or a T cell subset sorted from them (not recorded which). The source of this sequence is a man aged 18-30 years who had mild COVID-19 (a few samples of this study predate the infection). The sample titles of this study are shuffled in the database, so cell type and time point are left out; the donor was told from shared clones. The nucleotide sequence reads as follows: TGTGCCAGCTCACCACGGCCCGATACGCAGTATTTT. Translation gives CASSPRPDTQYF.